This T cell receptor (beta chain) was identified in a study of T-cell memory formation after mild COVID-19. General study points: Clones that contracted from day 15 to 85 had balanced CD4/CD8; later expanders were CD4+ biased.

With respect to this clonotype: Its antigen is not identified.

TCRdb passed the 5' RACE reads through MiXCR, listing each CDR3 protein once. The repertoire includes 470,000 or so distinct CDR3 sequences, roughly 18% of them detected once, and 9% to 15% sits in the top ten. Germline CDR1 is KGHDR and CDR2 is SFDVKD. CDR3 length: 16 amino acids. V dropped 5 bases and J dropped 1 base, with 16 bases sitting between them. This TCR was recovered from an adult woman who had mild COVID-19 (a few samples of this study predate the infection). Cell type and time point are not known. The sequenced sample was PBMCs or a T cell subset sorted from them (not recorded which). V is TRBV24-1 and J is TRBJ1-1; unclear D gene. CDR3 sequence reads: CATSGAMPGENTEAFF. The CDR3 DNA sequence: TGTGCCACCAGTGGAGCCATGCCCGGGGAGAACACTGAAGCTTTCTTT.